This T cell receptor (beta chain) was found in a study of monozygotic twins with inflammatory bowel disease. Study results and caveats: Healthy co-twins had higher TCRbeta inverse Simpson diversity than their IBD twins. IBD patients exhibited fewer clonotypes shared with other individuals than healthy twins, particularly with disease activity.

Points on this clonotype: No antigen is known for it.

Addition of UMIs with a 6-nucleotide sample barcode was achieved by template switching. TCRdb re-called the 5' RACE reads; every CDR3 protein appears as one record, without DNA. This sample lists hundreds of thousands of distinct CDR3 sequences; its ten largest clones have roughly 5.2%. Germline V gene data show CDR1 as MGHDK and CDR2 as SYGVNS. This CDR3 contains 12 residues. The V gene is TRBV25-1, the J gene TRBJ2-5; TCRdb reports TRBD2, a call that lacks DNA to check it against. The specimen sequenced was blood. The TCR sequence derives from a human donor with ulcerative colitis or Crohn's disease, or a healthy co-twin of an affected twin (not recorded which). CDR3 sequence: CASSDGPRHQYF.